Listed below are T cell receptor beta chains from one sample, sequenced in a study of cytomegalovirus exposure and HLA in healthy donors. Measured with immunoSEQ multiplex PCR; TCRdb has only the in-frame clones, and not every one. The sample has about 160,000 clones, around nine tenths seen once. The sample consisted of PBMCs. These receptors were obtained from a woman aged 18-29 years in good health and CMV-seropositive. The CDR3 runs from the conserved cysteine through the conserved F or W. Fields, in order: D gene, V gene, clone size, J gene, CDR3 DNA, CDR3 protein. D genes are given only for firm matches. Clone size, where shown, is once, few, many, or a class for clones that have expanded.

d_gene: TRBD2
v_gene: TRBV10-1
abundance: once
j_gene: TRBJ2-1
CDR3nt: TGCGCCAGCAGCCCCGGGACTAGCGGGATAACTGAGCAGTTCTTC
CDR3aa: CASSPGTSGITEQFF

d_gene: .
v_gene: TRBV30
abundance: .
j_gene: TRBJ1-1
CDR3nt: TGTGCCTGGGACAGGACGTTGAACACTGAAGCTTTCTTT
CDR3aa: CAWDRTLNTEAFF

d_gene: .
v_gene: TRBV4-1
abundance: .
j_gene: TRBJ1-1
CDR3nt: TGCGCCAGCAGCCCCCCCTACGGTGAAGCTTTCTTT
CDR3aa: CASSPPYGEAFF

d_gene: .
v_gene: TRBV7-6
abundance: .
j_gene: TRBJ1-1
CDR3nt: TGTGCCAGCAGCTTACGACAGAACACTGAAGCTTTCTTT
CDR3aa: CASSLRQNTEAFF

d_gene: .
v_gene: TRBV9
abundance: .
j_gene: TRBJ2-2
CDR3nt: TGTGCCAGCAGCGTAGTTAGGAGCAGGGAAACCGGGGAGCTGTTTTTT
CDR3aa: CASSVVRSRETGELFF

d_gene: .
v_gene: TRBV28
abundance: .
j_gene: TRBJ1-1
CDR3nt: TGTGCCAGCAGTTTGGTAGGGGTAGGTGAAGCTTTCTTT
CDR3aa: CASSLVGVGEAFF

d_gene: .
v_gene: TRBV7-9
abundance: .
j_gene: TRBJ1-2
CDR3nt: TGTGCCAGCAGCTTTGAGGGTCGCTCTGGCTACACCTTC
CDR3aa: CASSFEGRSGYTF

d_gene: TRBD2
v_gene: TRBV11-2
abundance: .
j_gene: TRBJ2-3
CDR3nt: TGTGCCAGCAGCTTAGGGAGCGGGAGCGTGGCAGATACGCAGTATTTT
CDR3aa: CASSLGSGSVADTQYF

d_gene: TRBD1
v_gene: TRBV6-5
abundance: .
j_gene: TRBJ1-1
CDR3nt: TGTGCCAGCAGACTTCCAGGGGGCACTGAAGCTTTCTTT
CDR3aa: CASRLPGGTEAFF

d_gene: TRBD1
v_gene: TRBV9
abundance: once
j_gene: TRBJ1-1
CDR3nt: TGTGCCAGCAGCCCCACCGGGACAGGGTTGCCCACTGAAGCTTTCTTT
CDR3aa: CASSPTGTGLPTEAFF

d_gene: TRBD2
v_gene: TRBV9
abundance: .
j_gene: TRBJ2-7
CDR3nt: TGTGCCAGCAGCGTAGGCCTAGCGGCTACCTACGAGCAGTACTTC
CDR3aa: CASSVGLAATYEQYF

d_gene: .
v_gene: TRBV4-3
abundance: .
j_gene: TRBJ2-3
CDR3nt: TGCGCCAGCAGCCAAGATGTGGGGCGAGCAGATACGCAGTATTTT
CDR3aa: CASSQDVGRADTQYF

d_gene: .
v_gene: TRBV28
abundance: .
j_gene: TRBJ2-7
CDR3nt: TGTGCCAGCAGTTTGGGCCTTTACGAGCAGTACTTC
CDR3aa: CASSLGLYEQYF

d_gene: TRBD1
v_gene: TRBV10-3
abundance: .
j_gene: TRBJ2-3
CDR3nt: TGTGCCGTCCAGGGGGTTAGCACAGATACGCAGTATTTT
CDR3aa: CAVQGVSTDTQYF

d_gene: TRBD2
v_gene: TRBV6-1
abundance: .
j_gene: TRBJ2-7
CDR3nt: TGTGCCGCAGATAGCGGGAGGTTCTCCTACGAGCAGTACTTC
CDR3aa: CAADSGRFSYEQYF

d_gene: TRBD1
v_gene: TRBV5-1
abundance: .
j_gene: TRBJ1-2
CDR3nt: TGCGCCAGCAGCTTCGGACAGGCTTACGGCTACACCTTC
CDR3aa: CASSFGQAYGYTF

d_gene: .
v_gene: TRBV30
abundance: .
j_gene: TRBJ2-7
CDR3nt: TGTGCCTGGAGTGGTAAGGTAGCTAGCTCCTACGAGCAGTACTTC
CDR3aa: CAWSGKVASSYEQYF

d_gene: TRBD2
v_gene: TRBV6-5
abundance: .
j_gene: TRBJ2-1
CDR3nt: TGTGCCAGCAGGACTAGCGGGAGGGCCGTGCAGTTCTTC
CDR3aa: CASRTSGRAVQFF

d_gene: .
v_gene: TRBV7-3
abundance: .
j_gene: TRBJ2-1
CDR3nt: TGTGCCAGCACCAAAGGCCAGTGGAGTGAGCAGTTCTTC
CDR3aa: CASTKGQWSEQFF

d_gene: .
v_gene: TRBV6-5
abundance: .
j_gene: TRBJ1-2
CDR3nt: TGTGCCAGCAGCCGTCGACAGTTTAGCCACTATGGCTACACCTTC
CDR3aa: CASSRRQFSHYGYTF

d_gene: TRBD1
v_gene: TRBV15
abundance: .
j_gene: TRBJ2-7
CDR3nt: TGTGCCACCAGCAGAGATGCCAGGGGGTCGGGTGAGCAGTACTTC
CDR3aa: CATSRDARGSGEQYF

d_gene: .
v_gene: TRBV5-5
abundance: .
j_gene: TRBJ2-7
CDR3nt: TGTGCCAGCAGCTTGGACCCCCAGGCCCTTAACTACGAGCAGTACTTC
CDR3aa: CASSLDPQALNYEQYF

d_gene: TRBD2
v_gene: TRBV27
abundance: .
j_gene: TRBJ2-7
CDR3nt: TGTGCCAGCAGTTTAGGGAGCGGGAGCAGCTCCTACGAGCAGTACTTC
CDR3aa: CASSLGSGSSSYEQYF

d_gene: .
v_gene: TRBV19
abundance: .
j_gene: TRBJ1-2
CDR3nt: TGTGCCAGTAGTACCCCGGAGGGCATGGAGGCTATTTATGGCTACACCTTC
CDR3aa: CASSTPEGMEAIYGYTF

d_gene: .
v_gene: TRBV6-6
abundance: .
j_gene: TRBJ1-5
CDR3nt: TGTGCCAGCAGCTCGGGCCAGGGAAATCAGCCCCAGCATTTT
CDR3aa: CASSSGQGNQPQHF

d_gene: TRBD2
v_gene: TRBV27
abundance: .
j_gene: TRBJ2-1
CDR3nt: TGTGCCAGCAGTACCCAGACTAGCGGGGGATACAATGAGCAGTTCTTC
CDR3aa: CASSTQTSGGYNEQFF

d_gene: .
v_gene: TRBV7-2
abundance: .
j_gene: TRBJ1-5
CDR3nt: TGTGCCAGCAGCCTGGGCCTCCTTAGCAATCAGCCCCAGCATTTT
CDR3aa: CASSLGLLSNQPQHF

d_gene: TRBD1
v_gene: TRBV7-8
abundance: .
j_gene: TRBJ2-3
CDR3nt: TGTGCCAGCAGCTTAGTTCCACGGGACAGTACAGATACGCAGTATTTT
CDR3aa: CASSLVPRDSTDTQYF

d_gene: .
v_gene: TRBV7-3
abundance: .
j_gene: TRBJ2-7
CDR3nt: TGTGCCAGCAGCTTAGACGGAGGGATCTACGAGCAGTACTTC
CDR3aa: CASSLDGGIYEQYF

d_gene: TRBD1
v_gene: TRBV19
abundance: .
j_gene: TRBJ1-5
CDR3nt: TGTGCCAGTACCCCCGAGACAGGGGGAAGTCATCAGCCCCAGCATTTT
CDR3aa: CASTPETGGSHQPQHF